This T cell receptor (beta chain) is drawn from a study of shared clonotypes between healthy human individuals. Study results and caveats: With several donors compared, approximately 5% of naive CD4 clonotypes were shared. There were few donors, and this limited the genetic and exposure-history diversity represented.

Clones were read by immunoSEQ multiplex PCR, and TCRdb kept only the in-frame ones, dropping some. The table lists around 300,000 clones, around 87% of them singletons. Points on this clone: Its antigen is still unknown.

The CDR3 has 15 residues. V shed 3 bases and J 7 bases; nucleotides not matched to a gene: 9. Germline CDR1 SGDLS, CDR2 YYNGEE. Sequences were obtained from memory CD8+ T cells sorted from blood. Stated subset: CD45RO+ cells pooled with CCR7-negative TemRA cells. The rearrangement links TRBV9 to TRBJ2-1, with 8 bases aligning to TRBD1. The source is a young man in good health. Written as DNA, the CDR3 is TGTGCCAGCAGCGCACAGGGGGTCACGGGAAATGAGCAGTTCTTC. The encoded protein is CASSAQGVTGNEQFF.